One sample yielded the 31 T cell receptor beta chains listed below, sequenced in a study of cytomegalovirus exposure and HLA in healthy donors. PCR primers comprised 60 Vbeta and 13 Jbeta primers. The protocol was immunoSEQ multiplex PCR, while the TCRdb copy is restricted to in-frame clones and leaves out a portion. Among 100,000 to 150,000 clones listed, 77% were seen once. The sequenced sample consisted of PBMCs. These receptors originate from a male donor in good health and CMV-seropositive.

Only a few counts were recorded for this clone. The genes are TRBV6-5 and TRBJ1-2; the D is unclear. Trimming removed 3 bases at V and 4 bases at J, with 9 bases between. The CDR3 has 13 residues. Germline loops: CDR1 MNHEY, CDR2 SVGAGI. CDR3 residues: CASSYGRSYGYTF. As DNA, the CDR3 is TGTGCCAGCAGTTATGGTCGGAGCTATGGCTACACCTTC.

This chain links TRBV28 with TRBJ2-7; TRBD2 agrees at 9 bases. The CDR3 has 14 amino acids. After removal of 7 bases from V and 2 bases from J, the junction contained 6 bases not matched to a gene. The V gene's germline CDR1 is MDHEN and CDR2 SYDVKM. CDR3 protein: CASKGTSQTYEQYF. The CDR3 region has the DNA TGTGCCAGCAAAGGGACTAGCCAGACCTACGAGCAGTACTTC.

This clone was seen a handful of times. The chain couples TRBV29-1 to TRBJ2-3, with D hard to call. CDR1 is SQVTM, CDR2 ANQGSEA, per germline. Trimming took 6 bases from V and 4 from J, leaving 20 bases between them. The CDR3 length is 15 residues. CDR3 residues: CSVARGRRGADTQYF. As DNA, the CDR3 is TGCAGCGTCGCCCGTGGAAGGCGCGGAGCAGATACGCAGTATTTT.

The chain recombines TRBV19 with TRBJ2-1; the match to TRBD1 covers 9 bases. Germline lookup yields CDR1 LNHDA and CDR2 SQIVND (reference sequence). V trimming: 5 bases; J trimming: 8 bases; junction bases outside the gene matches: 4. This CDR3 region has 13 residues. CDR3 nucleotides: TGTGCCAGTAGTCGGGACAGGGCCTATGAGCAGTTCTTC. Encoded protein: CASSRDRAYEQFF.

The V and J genes are TRBV2 and TRBJ2-1; D is perhaps TRBD2 (6 bases). The CDR3 is 12 residues long. Per the germline V gene, CDR1 is SNHLY and CDR2 is FYNNEI. Between the trimmed V and J ends, which lost 5 bases and 15 bases, there was a span of 17 bases. The CDR3 nucleotides are TGTGCCAGCAGTACTGTGGGGGGTGATCGGTTCTTC. It codes for CASSTVGGDRFF.

As regards this clone: Germline is not matched at one junction end, which may reflect a read error. The chain combines TRBV25-1 with TRBJ2-4, with a tentative D call TRBD1 (5 bases). Per the germline V gene, CDR1 is MGHDK and CDR2 is SYGVNS. There are 15 residues in the CDR3. The CDR3 bases are TGTGCCAGCAGTGAACAGGGCGGAAACAAAAACAGTCAGTACTTC. Translation: CASSEQGGNKNSQYF.

The chain is built from TRBV2 and TRBJ1-6; D is uncertain. This CDR3 has 12 amino acids. Germline CDR1 SNHLY, CDR2 FYNNEI. Trimming left V 6 bases short and J 10 bases short, with 10 bases between. This CDR3 reads CASSSPVSPLHF. The CDR3 DNA reads TGTGCCAGCAGCTCTCCGGTATCACCCCTCCACTTT.

This clone was seen only a few times. This rearrangement joins TRBV11-2 to TRBJ2-6; the D gene is possibly TRBD2 (6 bases). The CDR3 is 18 amino acids. CDR1 is SGHAT and CDR2 is FQNNGV in the germline V gene. Trimming stripped 4 bases from V and 0 bases from J, with 16 bases between. CDR3 DNA sequence: TGTGCCAGCAGCTCAACCCGGGACGGGAGCTCTGGGGCCAACGTCCTGACTTTC. Its translation: CASSSTRDGSSGANVLTF.

The rearrangement uses TRBV19 and TRBJ2-5; possibly TRBD1 for D (6 bases). The germline V gene encodes CDR1 LNHDA and CDR2 SQIVND (reference sequence). The V end lost 3 bases, the J end lost 1 base, and 12 bases lay between the germline ends. This CDR3 contains 15 residues. The CDR3 region has the DNA TGTGCCAGTAGTATCGGCAGGGGCGGCCAAGAGACCCAGTACTTC. Protein: CASSIGRGGQETQYF.

Only one count was recorded for this clone. The chain has TRBV6-1 and TRBJ1-5; no clear D gene. V was shortened by 4 bases and J by 6 bases, with 4 bases between the two germline ends. The germline V gene encodes CDR1 MNHNS and CDR2 SASEGT. CDR3 length: 11 residues. CDR3 sequence (DNA): TGTGCCAGCAGTGGAGGTCAGCCCCAGCATTTT. It encodes CASSGGQPQHF.

The chain has TRBV6-1 and TRBJ1-6, with 7 bases aligning to TRBD1. Germline trimming cut 2 bases from V and 10 bases from J; bases unmatched to any gene: 11. The CDR3 sequence is 16 residues long. The germline V gene encodes CDR1 MNHNS and CDR2 SASEGT. The CDR3 sequence: CASSERTTGAWSPLHF. CDR3 bases: TGTGCCAGCAGTGAAAGAACCACAGGGGCCTGGTCACCCCTCCACTTT.

This rearrangement joins TRBV6-5 to TRBJ2-1; the D gene is possibly TRBD1 (6 bases). The germline V gene encodes CDR1 MNHEY and CDR2 SVGAGI. This CDR3 contains 15 residues. V was trimmed by 6 bases and J by 2 bases, leaving 14 bases between them. In DNA form, the CDR3 reads TGTGCCAGCAGCCTGACCAGGGGAACCTACAATGAGCAGTTCTTC. It yields the protein CASSLTRGTYNEQFF.

The chain couples TRBV28 to TRBJ2-5; 7 bases match TRBD1. With 3 bases clipped from V and 7 bases from J, the junction kept 8 bases outside the gene matches. Per germline, CDR1 MDHEN and CDR2 SYDVKM. CDR3 length equals 14 residues. The CDR3 is CASSLAGTDGTQYF. CDR3 nucleotide sequence: TGTGCCAGCAGTTTGGCCGGGACAGACGGGACCCAGTACTTC.

This clone was seen only once. CDR3 loop: CASSLVPSGIYEQYF. The CDR3, as DNA: TGCGCCAGCAGCTTGGTGCCTAGCGGGATCTACGAGCAGTACTTC. The V call is TRBV5-1, the J call TRBJ2-7; 9 bases are a match to TRBD2. Germline V gene data show CDR1 as SGHRS and CDR2 as YFSETQ. Trimming at V came to 0 bases and at J to 3 bases, leaving 4 bases not matched to a gene. The CDR3 consists of 15 residues.

This clone was observed a handful of times. The chain combines TRBV6-6 with TRBJ1-5; D gene uncertain. The CDR3 runs 12 residues. Trimming removed 2 bases from V and 5 bases from J, with 4 bases in between. CDR1 is MNHNY and CDR2 is SVGAGI in the germline V gene (reference sequence). In DNA, the CDR3 is TGTGCCAGCAGTTACCAGGATCAGCCCCAGCATTTT. Its protein product is CASSYQDQPQHF.

The CDR3 is CASSPLQAGETQYF. The CDR3 DNA is TGTGCCAGCTCACCACTGCAGGCGGGAGAGACCCAGTACTTC. This chain connects TRBV18 to TRBJ2-5, with a possible D match to TRBD2 (5 bases). In germline, CDR1 is KGHSH, CDR2 LQKENI. The V and J ends lost 1 base and 4 bases respectively, with 10 bases between them. The CDR3 sequence is 14 residues long.

The V gene is TRBV28, the J gene TRBJ2-2, with D hard to call. The CDR3 loop spans 16 amino acids. The germline CDR1 and CDR2 sequences are MDHEN and SYDVKM. Trimming shortened V by 6 bases and J by 4 bases, and 18 bases separated the two germline ends. For the CDR3, the DNA is TGTGCCAGCAGACCTTCGTCGGCAGCGACCACCGGGGAGCTGTTTTTT. Encoded protein: CASRPSSAATTGELFF.

On this clone: Relative to the germline gene, one junction end is altered; a read error may explain this. The chain carries TRBV7-9 and TRBJ1-1; TRBD1 aligns across 9 bases. Germline V CDR1 and CDR2: SEHNR, FQNEAQ (reference sequence). The CDR3 is 14 residues long. The CDR3 loop is CSSSLGQGSTEAFF. The CDR3 nucleotides are TGTTCCAGCAGCCTAGGACAGGGGTCCACTGAAGCTTTCTTT.

The V call is TRBV27, the J call TRBJ2-5, with D possibly being TRBD1 (6 bases). With the DNA end fitting TRBJ2-7 better, the J assignment may be wrong. CDR3 length equals 17 residues. Per the germline V gene, CDR1 is MNHEY and CDR2 is SMNVEV (reference sequence). Written as DNA, the CDR3 is TGTGCCAGCAGTCCGAGTTCAGGGGATAGTTTCGTGGACGAGCAGTACTTC. Translated: CASSPSSGDSFVDEQYF.

The CDR3 here is CASRAQGMVEKLFF. DNA for the CDR3: TGTGCCAGTAGGGCTCAGGGCATGGTTGAAAAACTGTTTTTT. The chain couples TRBV19 to TRBJ1-4; perhaps TRBD1 as D (5 bases). V lost 6 bases, J lost 7 bases, and 15 bases lay in between. CDR3 size: 14 residues. CDR1 LNHDA and CDR2 SQIVND come from the germline V gene (reference sequence).

This chain joins TRBV30 and TRBJ1-5, with TRBD1 as a possible D gene (5 bases). V lost 0 bases to trimming and J lost 5 bases, with 14 bases between them. Germline values: CDR1 GTSNPN, CDR2 SVGIG (reference sequence). The CDR3 has 15 amino acids. CDR3 region: CAWSVMGLRHQPQHF. The CDR3 nucleotides read TGTGCCTGGAGTGTAATGGGGCTAAGGCATCAGCCCCAGCATTTT.

V and J are TRBV7-9 and TRBJ2-2, with D perhaps TRBD1 (6 bases). CDR1 and CDR2 (germline): SEHNR, FQNEAQ (reference sequence). Trimming removed 4 bases at V and 2 bases at J, with 11 bases between. The CDR3 totals 15 residues. In DNA, the CDR3 is TGTGCCAGCAGCTCCGGGACACATAACACCGGGGAGCTGTTTTTT. It codes for CASSSGTHNTGELFF.

This sequence joins TRBV5-4 and TRBJ1-4; possible D gene TRBD1, 5 bases. The germline V and J ends were trimmed by 0 bases and 7 bases, with 19 bases remaining between them. Germline V CDR1 and CDR2: SGHNT, YYREEE (reference sequence). CDR3 length equals 17 residues. The CDR3 DNA reads TGTGCCAGCAGCTTGGGTGTAGAACATCTAGGGGTTGAAAAACTGTTTTTT. This sequence encodes CASSLGVEHLGVEKLFF. Combining the CDR3 with reference TRBV5-4 and TRBJ1-4 gives the whole variable domain ETGVTQSPTHLIKTRGQQVTLRCSSQSGHNTVSWYQQALGQGPQFIFQYYREEENGRGNFPPRFSGLQFPNYSSELNVNALELDDSALYLCASSLGVEHLGVEKLFFGSGTQLSVL.

On this clone itself: This specimen includes other DNA sequences encoding the same CDR3. In nucleotides, the CDR3 is TGCAGCGTCACTCCTTCCCGGTTCACAGATACGCAGTATTTT. It yields the protein CSVTPSRFTDTQYF. This chain connects TRBV29-1 to TRBJ2-3; D is unresolved. V lost 6 bases and J 2 bases, leaving 15 bases between the germline ends. The CDR3 is made up of 14 amino acids. In germline, CDR1 is SQVTM, CDR2 ANQGSEA.

The chain is built from TRBV19 and TRBJ2-2, with 8 bases identical to TRBD1. The CDR3 has 16 amino acids. The V gene end was trimmed by 3 bases and the J gene end by 5 bases; junction bases not matched to a gene: 8. Per germline, CDR1 LNHDA and CDR2 SQIVND (reference sequence). The CDR3 here is CASSIRQGRMTGELFF. In nucleotides, the CDR3 is TGTGCCAGTAGTATCCGACAGGGGCGGATGACCGGGGAGCTGTTTTTT.

J is TRBJ1-4 and V is TRBV5-1; 7 bases match TRBD1. Looked up from germline, CDR1 is SGHRS and CDR2 is YFSETQ. The CDR3 spans 13 residues. Germline trimming cut 5 bases from V and 8 bases from J; bases unmatched to any gene: 6. The CDR3 is CASSEGGPEKLFF. The CDR3 DNA is TGCGCCAGCAGTGAAGGGGGCCCGGAAAAACTGTTTTTT.

The gene calls are TRBV7-6 and TRBJ2-1, with 11 bases matching TRBD2. CDR1 SGHVS and CDR2 FNYEAQ come from the germline V gene. V shed 8 bases, J shed 3 bases, and the junction held 6 bases outside the gene matches. This CDR3 has 15 amino acids. The CDR3 DNA sequence: TGTGCCAGCGTTCCCGGGACTAGCGGCTACAATGAGCAGTTCTTC. This gives the protein CASVPGTSGYNEQFF.

The chain uses TRBV5-1 and TRBJ2-7; 12 bases are shared with TRBD2. The CDR3 runs 16 residues. Germline V lookup: CDR1 SGHRS, CDR2 YFSETQ. Germline trimming cut 4 bases from V and 2 bases from J; bases unmatched to any gene: 7. The DNA for the CDR3 is TGCGCCAGCAGCCATAGGACTAGCGGGGAGGCCTACGAGCAGTACTTC. This sequence encodes CASSHRTSGEAYEQYF.

This clone has a single count. The CDR3 reads CASSSNQGRYEQYF. CDR3 in DNA: TGTGCCAGCAGTAGCAATCAGGGGCGGTACGAGCAGTACTTC. The chain employs TRBV6-1 and TRBJ2-7; D possibly corresponds to TRBD1 (6 bases). The germline V gene encodes CDR1 MNHNS and CDR2 SASEGT. Trimming stripped 5 bases from V and 4 bases from J, with 15 bases between. This CDR3 spans 14 amino acids.

The rearrangement links TRBV10-3 to TRBJ2-1; TRBD1 matches 9 bases. This CDR3 spans 12 amino acids. Looked up from germline, CDR1 is ENHRY and CDR2 is SYGVKD. Germline trimming cut 8 bases from V and 4 bases from J; bases unmatched to any gene: 0. The CDR3 DNA reads TGTGCCATCGGGACAGGGTACAATGAGCAGTTCTTC. Its translation: CAIGTGYNEQFF.

This rearrangement joins TRBV19 to TRBJ1-1; no reliable D call. CDR1 and CDR2 from the germline V gene are LNHDA and SQIVND (reference sequence). The ends were cut back, 7 bases at V and 8 bases at J, with 23 bases in the middle. CDR3 length: 15 residues. This CDR3 is CASTLLARAGGEAFF. As DNA, the CDR3 is TGTGCCAGTACCCTACTAGCCCGGGCCGGAGGCGAAGCTTTCTTT.